This TCR beta chain was recovered during a study of blood T cell repertoires in COVID-19. Source study methods: Reference gene primer amplification yielded estimated nucleated cell counts. The data were produced by immunoSEQ multiplex PCR, yet TCRdb's version contains in-frame clones alone and is incomplete. V, J and clone size derive from that table, while D and trimming were established from the DNA sequence. The sample has about 180,000 clones; about 88% are singletons. CDR3 size: 16 residues. Trimming shortened V by 0 bases and J by 4 bases, and 12 bases separated the two germline ends. In germline, CDR1 is MNHNS, CDR2 SASEGT.

The receptor was derived from a man between 18 and 29 years old who had recovered from COVID-19. The sequencing sample was made of peripheral blood. The rearrangement uses TRBV6-1 and TRBJ2-2, with D perhaps TRBD2 (5 bases). CDR3 coding DNA: TGTGCCAGCAGTGAAGCGCGGGTCTCAACCACCGGGGAGCTGTTTTTT. Protein: CASSEARVSTTGELFF.